The text below deals with one T cell receptor beta chain. The data belong to a study of blood T cell repertoires in COVID-19. In the study overall: Some COVID-19 samples were acute and others convalescent; all came from the United States, Italy and Spain.

The repertoire was sequenced with immunoSEQ multiplex PCR; TCRdb's copy has only in-frame clones and lacks some. The sample comprises 65,000 to 70,000 clones, approximately 78% of which are singletons, and around 9.2% rests with the top ten. Per the germline V gene, CDR1 is ENHRY and CDR2 is SYGVKD. Trimming took off 4 bases at V and 0 bases at J, with 12 bases between the two ends. There are 15 residues in the CDR3. The chain links TRBV10-3 to TRBJ1-1; perhaps TRBD1 as D (5 bases). Source material: peripheral blood. This sequence was found in a human donor in a cohort sampled during active COVID-19. CDR3 DNA sequence: TGTGCCATCAGTGCTTCCCAGGACATGAACACTGAAGCTTTCTTT. This encodes CAISASQDMNTEAFF.